The 8 T cell receptor beta chains below all came from one sample that was sequenced in a study of T cell repertoires in cytomegalovirus infection. TCRdb independently ran MiXCR on the reads; one entry per CDR3 protein. The profile covers 150,000 to 200,000 distinct CDR3 sequences, with 14% appearing a single time and 20% to 30% taken by the ten largest. What was sequenced was PBMCs. The receptors originated from a human donor in good health (CMV status not recorded). Some clones in this sample may be carry-over from other donors' samples.

The chain joins TRBV20-1 to TRBJ2-1; D remains ambiguous. The CDR3 is made up of 10 amino acids. Trimming took 3 bases from V and 7 from J, leaving 4 bases between them. Germline CDR1 reads DFQATT; CDR2 reads SNEGSKA (reference sequence). The CDR3: CSASRNEQFF. The CDR3 region has the DNA TGCAGTGCTAGTCGAAATGAGCAGTTCTTC.

This clonotype was recorded at least ten times. V usage is TRBV4-3 and J usage is TRBJ1-5; D is perhaps TRBD1 (6 bases). Germline loops: CDR1 LGHNA, CDR2 YSLEER. The CDR3 contains 17 residues. Trimming left V 0 bases short and J 4 bases short, with 16 bases between. The CDR3 DNA reads TGCGCCAGCAGCCAAGAAGCGGGGGCCGCAGGGAATCAGCCCCAGCATTTT. This translates into CASSQEAGAAGNQPQHF.

This clonotype was seen many times. This chain connects TRBV7-3 to TRBJ1-5, with D unclear. The CDR3 consists of 14 residues. The germline V gene has CDR1 SGHTA and CDR2 FQGTGA. Trimming took 2 bases from V and 0 from J, leaving 5 bases between them. CDR3 protein: CASSLELSNQPQHF. CDR3 bases: TGTGCCAGCAGCTTAGAGCTTAGCAATCAGCCCCAGCATTTT.

The table lists this clonotype with many counts. J is TRBJ2-7 and V is TRBV7-2; D tentatively reads TRBD1 or TRBD2 (6 bases each). V was shortened by 1 base and J by 4 bases, with 17 bases between the two germline ends. In germline, CDR1 is SGHTA, CDR2 FQGNSA. The CDR3 loop spans 16 amino acids. CDR3 in amino acids: CASSLDGGGVKYEQYF. CDR3 sequence (DNA): TGTGCCAGCAGCTTAGACGGAGGGGGAGTAAAGTACGAGCAGTACTTC.

This clonotype was detected ten times or more. The V call is TRBV20-1, the J call TRBJ2-1; unclear D gene. Trimming took 7 bases from V and 1 from J, leaving 20 bases between them. Germline CDR1 reads DFQATT; CDR2 reads SNEGSKA (reference sequence). The CDR3 is 16 residues long. The CDR3, as DNA: TGCAGTGTCACTGTACCTGACTTGGCTTCCTACAATGAGCAGTTCTTC. Translating it yields CSVTVPDLASYNEQFF.

The table lists this clonotype with many counts. V is TRBV7-6 and J is TRBJ2-7; TRBD2 agrees at 10 bases. Unmatched junction bases numbered 6, after V lost 2 bases and J lost 2 bases. This CDR3 is built from 16 residues. Germline CDR1 SGHVS, CDR2 FNYEAQ. DNA for the CDR3: TGTGCCAGCAGCTTATTTTCTAGCGGGAGTGCCTACGAGCAGTACTTC. Amino acids: CASSLFSSGSAYEQYF.

This clonotype was counted ten times or more. The rearrangement joins TRBV24-1 to TRBJ2-3; D remains unclear. This CDR3 has 14 residues. Germline V gene data show CDR1 as KGHDR and CDR2 as SFDVKD. V dropped 2 bases and J dropped 4 bases, with 9 bases sitting between them. This CDR3 is CATSDSLTADTQYF. CDR3 bases: TGTGCCACCAGTGATTCGTTGACCGCAGATACGCAGTATTTT.

This clonotype was seen only a few times. This chain uses TRBV27 with TRBJ2-6; no definite D call. Germline CDR1 is MNHEY and CDR2 is SMNVEV (reference sequence). CDR3 size: 17 residues. V lost 0 bases, J lost 2 bases, and 11 bases lay in between. CDR3 nucleotide sequence: TGTGCCAGCAGTTTATCTCAAGGGTTTCCTGGGGCCAACGTCCTGACTTTC. Translating it yields CASSLSQGFPGANVLTF.